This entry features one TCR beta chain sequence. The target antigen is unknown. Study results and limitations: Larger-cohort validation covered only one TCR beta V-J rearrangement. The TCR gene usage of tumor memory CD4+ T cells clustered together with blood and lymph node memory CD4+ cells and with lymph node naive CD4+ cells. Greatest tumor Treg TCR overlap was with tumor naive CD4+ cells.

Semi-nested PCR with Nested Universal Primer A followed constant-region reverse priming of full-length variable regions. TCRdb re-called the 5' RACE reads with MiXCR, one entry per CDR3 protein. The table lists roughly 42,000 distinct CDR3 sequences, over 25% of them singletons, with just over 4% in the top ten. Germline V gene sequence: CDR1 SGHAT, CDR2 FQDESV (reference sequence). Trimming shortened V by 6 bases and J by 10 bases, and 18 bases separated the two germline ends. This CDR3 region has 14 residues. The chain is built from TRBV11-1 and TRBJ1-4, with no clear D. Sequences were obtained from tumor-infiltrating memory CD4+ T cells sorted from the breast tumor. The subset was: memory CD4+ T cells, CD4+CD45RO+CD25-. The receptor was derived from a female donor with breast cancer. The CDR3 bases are TGTGCCAGCAGTCGACGGAGGAATGAAGGAAAACTGTTTTTT. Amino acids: CASSRRRNEGKLFF.